These 28 T cell receptor beta chains were all obtained from the same sample, sequenced in a study of T cell changes during pregnancy in multiple sclerosis. The table came from immunoSEQ multiplex PCR; TCRdb's copy has only in-frame clones and leaves some out. The sample holds 25,000 to 35,000 clones; roughly 89% are singletons and the top ten take 5% to 5.5%. The sample in question was CD8+ T cells from peripheral blood mononuclear cells, obtained in the first trimester of pregnancy. Receptor source: a female donor with multiple sclerosis, enrolled in a pregnancy study.

This chain uses TRBV9 with TRBJ2-3, with D unclear. V lost 0 bases and J lost 3, with 14 bases in between. Germline V gene sequence: CDR1 SGDLS, CDR2 YYNGEE. This CDR3 has 16 amino acids. CDR3 loop: CASSVGETSWTDTQYF. CDR3 sequence (DNA): TGTGCCAGCAGCGTAGGAGAGACTTCGTGGACAGATACGCAGTATTTT.

This sequence joins TRBV4-2 and TRBJ2-3; 9 bases line up with TRBD1. V dropped 3 bases and J dropped 4; count of bases not matched to a gene: 11. This CDR3 region has 17 residues. Germline lookup yields CDR1 LGHNA and CDR2 YNFKEQ. CDR3 sequence reads: CASSQTPGQGHADTQYF. The CDR3 DNA is TGTGCCAGCAGCCAGACCCCGGGACAGGGTCATGCAGATACGCAGTATTTT.

This clone was found once. The chain employs TRBV7-3 and TRBJ2-1; D remains ambiguous. V lost 2 bases and J lost 0, with 8 bases in between. The CDR3 is 15 amino acids. The germline V gene has CDR1 SGHTA and CDR2 FQGTGA. The DNA of the CDR3 is TGTGCCAGCAGCTTAGCGGAGAGCTCCTACAATGAGCAGTTCTTC. Translation gives CASSLAESSYNEQFF.

The chain links TRBV7-3 to TRBJ2-1; 7 bases are a match to TRBD2. This CDR3 has 14 amino acids. V was clipped by 0 bases and J by 7 bases; unmatched bases: 3. Germline V gives CDR1 SGHTA, CDR2 FQGTGA. The CDR3 nucleotides read TGTGCCAGCAGCTTAACTGGGGGGGGGAATGAGCAGTTCTTC. Protein: CASSLTGGGNEQFF.

The sample holds one count of this clone. The gene calls are TRBV27 and TRBJ2-5; 7 bases match TRBD1. Germline V CDR1 and CDR2: MNHEY, SMNVEV (reference sequence). After removal of 4 bases from V and 2 bases from J, the junction contained 4 bases not matched to a gene. The CDR3 contains 14 residues. The DNA of the CDR3 is TGTGCCAGCAGTTCAAGACAGGGACAAGAGACCCAGTACTTC. It translates to CASSSRQGQETQYF.

The chain couples TRBV6-5 to TRBJ2-1, with 8 nucleotides matching TRBD1. The CDR3 contains 14 residues. With V trimmed by 4 bases and J by 8 bases, 7 bases remained unmatched. The germline CDR1 and CDR2 sequences are MNHEY and SVGAGI. The CDR3 DNA is TGTGCCAGCAGTTTTAGGGACAGGTTGGATGAGCAGTTCTTC. Amino acid sequence: CASSFRDRLDEQFF.

In DNA, the CDR3 is TGTGCCAGTAGCCTCAGGGGGCCCCCTACAGATACGCAGTATTTT. Its protein is CASSLRGPPTDTQYF. The chain is built from TRBV19 and TRBJ2-3, with 8 bases identical to TRBD1. The CDR3 totals 15 residues. Germline assignment: CDR1 LNHDA and CDR2 SQIVND (reference sequence). V lost 6 bases, J lost 3 bases, and 8 bases stayed unmatched.

This clone was seen just once. The chain carries TRBV18 and TRBJ2-1, with D tentatively TRBD2 (5 bases). This CDR3 has 16 amino acids. Between the trimmed V and J ends, which lost 0 bases and 0 bases, there was a span of 9 bases. The germline V gene encodes CDR1 KGHSH and CDR2 LQKENI. The CDR3 DNA sequence: TGTGCCAGCTCACCACCGCCGGGGAGCTCCTACAATGAGCAGTTCTTC. Protein sequence: CASSPPPGSSYNEQFF. Full variable domain (rest looked up from reference TRBV18 and TRBJ2-1): NAGVMQNPRHLVRRRGQEARLRCSPMKGHSHVYWYRQLPEEGLKFMVYLQKENIIDESGMPKERFSAEFPKEGPSILRIQQVVRGDSAAYFCASSPPPGSSYNEQFFGPGTRLTVL.

The chain links TRBV7-9 to TRBJ2-7; D remains unclear. Trimming shortened V by 0 bases and J by 4 bases, and 10 bases separated the two germline ends. The germline V gene has CDR1 SEHNR and CDR2 FQNEAQ (reference sequence). The CDR3 covers 14 residues. The CDR3 sequence: CASSLAPQIYEQYF. The CDR3, as DNA: TGTGCCAGCAGCTTAGCGCCCCAGATATACGAGCAGTACTTC.

The chain links TRBV27 to TRBJ2-7, with TRBD2 matching 10 bases. The CDR3 contains 15 residues. CDR1 is MNHEY and CDR2 is SMNVEV in the germline V gene (reference sequence). V gave up 5 bases and J gave up 0 bases; unmatched junction bases: 4. CDR3 nucleotide sequence: TGTGCCAGCAGTCCTTCTAGCGGGAGCTCCTACGAGCAGTACTTC. Translating it yields CASSPSSGSSYEQYF.

The V gene is TRBV5-1, the J gene TRBJ2-7, with D perhaps TRBD1 (6 bases). Trimming took 3 bases from V and 5 from J, leaving 21 bases between them. There are 16 residues in the CDR3. Per germline, CDR1 SGHRS and CDR2 YFSETQ. CDR3: CASSSGTTSSIHEQYF. CDR3 in DNA: TGCGCCAGCAGCTCCGGGACAACTTCTAGCATCCACGAGCAGTACTTC.

The rearrangement joins TRBV27 to TRBJ2-2, with 7 bases aligning to TRBD1. V trimming: 7 bases; J trimming: 7 bases; junction bases outside the gene matches: 15. CDR1 is MNHEY and CDR2 is SMNVEV in the germline V gene (reference sequence). The CDR3 consists of 16 residues. CDR3 coding DNA: TGTGCCAGCACGCGGAGGCAGGGGGATTCCGGCGGGGAGCTGTTTTTT. As protein: CASTRRQGDSGGELFF.

CDR3 DNA: TGTGCCAGCTCACGTGCGGACAGGGACAATGAGCAGTTCTTC. Translated, it gives CASSRADRDNEQFF. The rearrangement uses TRBV18 and TRBJ2-1, with 8 bases identical to TRBD1. J gave up 5 bases and V 4 bases, and 4 bases lay outside the gene matches. The CDR3 is 14 amino acids. CDR1 is KGHSH, CDR2 LQKENI, per germline.

For the CDR3, the DNA is TGCAGCGCCGAAGACAGGGGGCGAGGCAATGAGCAGTTCTTC. This gives the protein CSAEDRGRGNEQFF. This rearrangement joins TRBV29-1 to TRBJ2-1; 10 bases fit TRBD1. The V gene's germline CDR1 is SQVTM and CDR2 ANQGSEA. V dropped 7 bases and J dropped 6; count of bases not matched to a gene: 9. The length of the CDR3 is 14 residues.

This clone has only one observation. The rearrangement links TRBV19 to TRBJ2-1; 7 bases map to TRBD1. The CDR3 is 14 amino acids. Per germline, CDR1 LNHDA and CDR2 SQIVND (reference sequence). J gave up 6 bases and V 5 bases, and 7 bases lay outside the gene matches. CDR3 in amino acids: CASSRTGESNEQFF. The CDR3 nucleotides are TGTGCCAGTAGTCGAACAGGGGAGAGCAATGAGCAGTTCTTC.

This sequence joins TRBV4-1 and TRBJ2-1; 9 bases match TRBD2. Germline-derived CDR1 and CDR2 are MGHRA and YSYEKL. CDR3 length: 15 amino acids. The V segment lost 0 bases and the J segment 8 bases; nucleotides outside the gene matches: 5. CDR3 in DNA: TGCGCCAGCAGCCAAGATCAGGCGGGAGGGTATGAGCAGTTCTTC. This sequence encodes CASSQDQAGGYEQFF.

In its sample, this clone was seen a few times. The chain uses TRBV6-6 and TRBJ2-4; a weak D match, TRBD2 (5 bases). The V gene lost 4 bases and the J gene lost 8 bases, with 9 bases spanning the gap. The germline V gene encodes CDR1 MNHNY and CDR2 SVGAGI (reference sequence). The CDR3 totals 12 residues. Here the CDR3 DNA reads TGTGCCAGCAGTTGGAGCGGCGACATTCAGTACTTC. This sequence encodes CASSWSGDIQYF.

The chain recombines TRBV2 with TRBJ2-7, with 7 bases aligning to TRBD1. This CDR3 comprises 14 residues. Germline V CDR1 and CDR2: SNHLY, FYNNEI. The V gene end was trimmed by 1 base and the J gene end by 3 bases; junction bases not matched to a gene: 3. The CDR3 reads CASSEGDRDYEQYF. The DNA for the CDR3 is TGTGCCAGCAGTGAAGGAGACAGGGACTACGAGCAGTACTTC.

This chain joins TRBV9 and TRBJ2-3; 10 bases line up with TRBD2. There are 15 residues in the CDR3. J lost 4 bases, V lost 3 bases, and 5 bases had no gene match. CDR1 SGDLS and CDR2 YYNGEE come from the germline V gene. The CDR3 DNA reads as TGTGCCAGCAGCGCTAGCGGGAGAACTGCAGATACGCAGTATTTT. This encodes CASSASGRTADTQYF.

For the CDR3, the DNA is TGCGCCAGCAGCCAACCCGCAGGGGGCGAGGATGGCTACACCTTC. Amino acid sequence: CASSQPAGGEDGYTF. This sequence joins TRBV4-1 and TRBJ1-2, with 8 bases that match TRBD1. The CDR3 length is 15 residues. Trimming removed 2 bases from V and 6 bases from J; junction bases left unmatched: 8. From germline, CDR1 is MGHRA and CDR2 YSYEKL.

The chain uses TRBV11-2 and TRBJ2-7; TRBD2 is a possible D gene (5 bases). Germline V lookup: CDR1 SGHAT, CDR2 FQNNGV. Trimming pared 3 bases from V and 0 bases from J, leaving 15 bases between. CDR3 size: 16 residues. The CDR3 loop reads CASSFAAAQSSYEQYF. CDR3 DNA sequence: TGTGCCAGCAGCTTTGCAGCGGCACAGAGCTCCTACGAGCAGTACTTC.

The chain has TRBV5-4 and TRBJ2-1; weak D call: TRBD1 (6 bases). The V end lost 1 base, the J end lost 8 bases, and 10 bases lay between the germline ends. CDR1 is SGHNT, CDR2 YYREEE, per germline (reference sequence). The CDR3 is 13 residues long. The CDR3 here is CASSLLPGDEQFF. DNA of the CDR3: TGTGCCAGCAGCTTGTTGCCAGGGGATGAGCAGTTCTTC. Full variable domain (missing parts from reference TRBV5-4 and TRBJ2-1): ETGVTQSPTHLIKTRGQQVTLRCSSQSGHNTVSWYQQALGQGPQFIFQYYREEENGRGNFPPRFSGLQFPNYSSELNVNALELDDSALYLCASSLLPGDEQFFGPGTRLTVL.

The chain is built from TRBV9 and TRBJ1-2, with D possibly matching TRBD1 (5 bases). CDR1 is SGDLS, CDR2 YYNGEE, per germline. Trimming removed 4 bases at V and 6 bases at J, with 22 bases between. This CDR3 spans 16 amino acids. The CDR3 DNA sequence: TGTGCCAGCAGCACGGAACCACCAGGGATGTTGGATGGCTACACCTTC. It encodes CASSTEPPGMLDGYTF.

The chain links TRBV9 to TRBJ2-3; 7 positions agree with TRBD2. Germline V CDR1 and CDR2: SGDLS, YYNGEE. The V gene end was trimmed by 4 bases and the J gene end by 0 bases; junction bases not matched to a gene: 2. The CDR3 totals 14 residues. Written as DNA, the CDR3 is TGTGCCAGCAGCCATAGCGGGAGCACAGATACGCAGTATTTT. Translated, it gives CASSHSGSTDTQYF.

The chain combines TRBV12-5 with TRBJ2-4; 11 bases are a match to TRBD1. Germline values: CDR1 LGHNT, CDR2 FRNRAP. With V trimmed by 5 bases and J by 0 bases, 12 bases remained unmatched. The CDR3 is 19 amino acids. CDR3 nucleotides: TGTGCTAGTGGTACAGACCGGGACAGGGGGGATCTAGCCAAAAACATTCAGTACTTC. Amino acid sequence: CASGTDRDRGDLAKNIQYF.

The V and J genes are TRBV5-4 and TRBJ2-1; maybe TRBD1 (5 bases). With 4 bases removed from V and 5 bases from J, the gap between germline ends came to 16 bases. CDR3 length: 15 amino acids. The germline gives CDR1 SGHNT, CDR2 YYREEE (reference sequence). The CDR3 sequence: CASSLFQQENNEQFF. The CDR3 DNA follows: TGTGCCAGCAGCCTATTCCAACAGGAGAACAATGAGCAGTTCTTC.

The CDR3 spells CAISEVGGALAFATNEKLFF. The DNA of the CDR3 is TGTGCCATCAGTGAAGTCGGCGGGGCCCTTGCGTTTGCAACTAATGAAAAACTGTTTTTT. The chain has TRBV10-3 and TRBJ1-4, with D possibly matching TRBD1 (5 bases). The CDR3 contains 20 residues. V was trimmed by 3 bases and J by 0 bases, leaving 23 bases between them. The V gene's germline CDR1 is ENHRY and CDR2 SYGVKD.

The chain joins TRBV5-1 to TRBJ2-7, with 9 bases matching TRBD1. V dropped 2 bases and J dropped 4; count of bases not matched to a gene: 7. The CDR3 consists of 15 residues. Looked up from germline, CDR1 is SGHRS and CDR2 is YFSETQ. The CDR3 protein is CASSFVDRGPYEQYF. The CDR3 DNA sequence: TGCGCCAGCAGCTTCGTGGACAGGGGCCCTTACGAGCAGTACTTC.